A selection of T cell receptor beta chains follows, all from one sample in a study of somatic mutations in cytotoxic T cells in rheumatoid arthritis. Measured with immunoSEQ multiplex PCR; TCRdb has only the in-frame clones, and not every one. The repertoire consists of 15,000 to 20,000 clones, with less than 90% occurring once and the leading ten covering around 9.3%. Specimen: CD8+ T cells sorted from blood. These receptors originate from an adult with rheumatoid arthritis. CDR3s include the opening cysteine and the closing phenylalanine or tryptophan. A D gene is named only where the DNA matches it firmly. The listing skips clone size in some rows; elsewhere it reads once, few, many or a size class.

CASSTGQPIYGYTF	TGTGCCAGCAGCACGGGACAGCCCATCTATGGCTACACCTTC	TRBJ1-2	TRBV5-4	TRBD1	once
CADASTNYGYTF	TGTGCTGACGCCTCAACTAACTATGGCTACACCTTC	TRBJ1-2	TRBV2	-	-
CASSSSPATPRETQYF	TGTGCCAGCAGCTCCTCCCCTGCTACCCCGCGAGAGACCCAGTACTTC	TRBJ2-5	TRBV7-9	-	-
CASSRRGAGPNTGELFF	TGTGCCAGCAGCCGGCGCGGGGCAGGTCCGAACACCGGGGAGCTGTTTTTT	TRBJ2-2	TRBV11-1	-	once
CASSLNRGSREKLFF	TGTGCCAGCAGCCTGAACAGGGGGAGTCGGGAAAAACTGTTTTTT	TRBJ1-4	TRBV7-9	TRBD1	-
CASSQRDGGPYNEQFF	TGTGCCAGCAGCCAAAGGGACGGGGGGCCATACAATGAGCAGTTCTTC	TRBJ2-1	TRBV13	-	-
CASSVRAVDTEAFF	TGTGCCAGCAGCGTGAGGGCGGTGGACACTGAAGCTTTCTTT	TRBJ1-1	TRBV7-6	-	-
CASSFLGSSPLHF	TGTGCCAGCAGCTTTCTGGGGTCGTCACCCCTCCACTTT	TRBJ1-6	TRBV5-6	-	-
CASSGQEGTQYF	TGTGCCAGCAGCGGACAGGAGGGGACCCAGTACTTC	TRBJ2-5	TRBV2	-	-
CASSEEPEGPRGQYF	TGTGCCAGCAGTGAAGAGCCTGAAGGGCCAAGAGGGCAGTACTTC	TRBJ2-7	TRBV6-1	-	-
CASQDRRGYTF	TGCGCCAGCCAGGATCGACGCGGCTACACCTTC	TRBJ1-2	TRBV10-2	-	once
CASSQGEGEPYNEQFF	TGTGCCAGCAGCCAAGGTGAGGGAGAACCATACAATGAGCAGTTCTTC	TRBJ2-1	TRBV14	-	-
CASSFTGAFTDTQYF	TGCGCCAGCAGCTTCACAGGGGCGTTCACAGATACGCAGTATTTT	TRBJ2-3	TRBV5-1	TRBD1	-
CASSPPGWLAKNIQYF	TGTGCCAGCAGCCCCCCAGGGTGGCTAGCCAAAAACATTCAGTACTTC	TRBJ2-4	TRBV11-2	-	once
CSVERADYEQYF	TGCAGCGTTGAACGGGCGGACTACGAGCAGTACTTC	TRBJ2-7	TRBV29-1	-	-
CASSLGLNTEAFF	TGTGCCAGCAGTTTAGGGCTGAACACTGAAGCTTTCTTT	TRBJ1-1	TRBV27	-	-
CASSVGGGASNEQFF	TGTGCCAGCAGTGTGGGCGGGGGGGCCAGCAATGAGCAGTTCTTC	TRBJ2-1	TRBV6-4	TRBD2	-
CASSAGADTQYF	TGTGCCAGCAGTGCAGGGGCAGATACGCAGTATTTT	TRBJ2-3	TRBV6-1	-	-
CASSSTGASTDTQYF	TGTGCCAGTAGTTCGACAGGGGCTAGCACAGATACGCAGTATTTT	TRBJ2-3	TRBV19	TRBD1	-
CASSADSSGANVLTF	TGTGCCAGCAGCGCGGACAGCTCTGGGGCCAACGTCCTGACTTTC	TRBJ2-6	TRBV9	-	-
CASSQEPSLAGGNTGELFF	TGCGCCAGCAGCCAAGAGCCCTCTCTAGCGGGGGGGAACACCGGGGAGCTGTTTTTT	TRBJ2-2	TRBV4-1	TRBD2	-
CASSVNAMLETQYF	TGTGCCAGCAGCGTTAATGCGATGCTAGAGACCCAGTACTTC	TRBJ2-5	TRBV9	-	-
CASSYGSGGYEQYF	TGTGCCAGCAGTTATGGGAGCGGGGGCTACGAGCAGTACTTC	TRBJ2-7	TRBV6-6	TRBD2	-
CASSLDPGPRYEKLFF	TGTGCCAGCAGCTTAGATCCGGGACCCCGGTATGAAAAACTGTTTTTT	TRBJ1-4	TRBV7-6	-	-
CASSLNPYSGTPGDYEQYF	TGTGCCAGCAGCTTAAACCCTTACTCCGGGACTCCCGGGGACTACGAGCAGTACTTC	TRBJ2-7	TRBV11-3	-	once
CASSVAPGPNYGYTF	TGTGCCAGCAGCGTAGCGCCGGGGCCGAACTATGGCTACACCTTC	TRBJ1-2	TRBV9	-	-
CASSFSGGDYNEQFF	TGCGCCAGCAGCTTTTCGGGTGGCGACTACAATGAGCAGTTCTTC	TRBJ2-1	TRBV5-1	-	-
CASSLVGGSNQPQHF	TGTGCCAGCAGCTTAGTTGGGGGCAGCAATCAGCCCCAGCATTTT	TRBJ1-5	TRBV11-2	-	few
CASSYFGGGQETQYF	TGTGCCAGCAGCTACTTTGGGGGGGGCCAAGAGACCCAGTACTTC	TRBJ2-5	TRBV7-9	TRBD2	-
CASSPTSGRPYEQYF	TGTGCCAGCAGCCCGACTAGCGGGCGACCCTACGAGCAGTACTTC	TRBJ2-7	TRBV11-2	TRBD2	-
CASNTGRATEAFF	TGTGCCAGCAACACCGGCAGGGCAACTGAAGCTTTCTTT	TRBJ1-1	TRBV5-4	-	few
CASSVGPRGTEAFF	TGTGCCAGCAGCGTAGGGCCCCGAGGCACTGAAGCTTTCTTT	TRBJ1-1	TRBV9	-	-
CAWSATGNSNQPQHF	TGTGCCTGGAGTGCGACGGGGAATAGCAATCAGCCCCAGCATTTT	TRBJ1-5	TRBV30	-	-
CASSLNGQGGETQYF	TGTGCCAGCAGCTTAAATGGACAGGGGGGAGAGACCCAGTACTTC	TRBJ2-5	TRBV11-2	TRBD1	-